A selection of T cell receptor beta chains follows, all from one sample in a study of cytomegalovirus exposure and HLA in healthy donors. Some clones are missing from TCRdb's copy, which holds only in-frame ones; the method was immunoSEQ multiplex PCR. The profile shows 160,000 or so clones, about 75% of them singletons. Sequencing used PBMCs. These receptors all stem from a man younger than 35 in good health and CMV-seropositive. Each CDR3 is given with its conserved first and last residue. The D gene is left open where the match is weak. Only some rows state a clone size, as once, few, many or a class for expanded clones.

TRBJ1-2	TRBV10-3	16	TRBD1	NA	CAISEPGTAPNYGYTF	TGTGCCATCAGTGAGCCGGGGACAGCTCCTAACTATGGCTACACCTTC
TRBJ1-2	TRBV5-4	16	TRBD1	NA	CASSIDGTVPGDGYTF	TGTGCCAGCAGCATCGACGGGACAGTTCCCGGGGATGGCTACACCTTC
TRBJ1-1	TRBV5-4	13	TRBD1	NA	CASSLLRGRLAFF	TGTGCCAGCAGCTTGTTGAGGGGGCGCCTCGCTTTCTTT
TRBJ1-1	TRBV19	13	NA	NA	CASSITGNTEAFF	TGTGCCAGTAGTATTACGGGAAACACTGAAGCTTTCTTT
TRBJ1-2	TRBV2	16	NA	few	CASSELRPLPNYGYTF	TGTGCCAGCAGTGAGCTCCGTCCACTACCAAACTATGGCTACACCTTC
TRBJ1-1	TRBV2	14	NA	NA	CASSEGHQNTEAFF	TGTGCCAGCAGTGAAGGACACCAGAACACTGAAGCTTTCTTT
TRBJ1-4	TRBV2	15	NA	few	CASRARSPTNEKLFF	TGTGCCAGCAGGGCGAGGAGTCCCACTAATGAAAAACTGTTTTTT
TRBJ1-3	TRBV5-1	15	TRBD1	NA	CASSPRTGIGNTIYF	TGCGCCAGCAGCCCGCGGACAGGGATAGGAAACACCATATATTTT
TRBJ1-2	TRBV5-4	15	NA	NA	CASSPGRAGNYGYTF	TGTGCCAGCAGCCCGGGAAGGGCGGGTAACTATGGCTACACCTTC
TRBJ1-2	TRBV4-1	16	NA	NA	CASSQDSDSPNYGYTF	TGCGCCAGCAGCCAAGATTCAGACAGCCCTAACTATGGCTACACCTTC
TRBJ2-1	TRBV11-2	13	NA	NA	CASSPASQGRKFF	TGTGCCAGCAGCCCAGCCTCTCAGGGGCGTAAGTTCTTC
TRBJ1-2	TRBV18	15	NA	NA	CASSPDRTLSYGYTF	TGTGCCAGCTCACCCGACAGGACCCTAAGCTATGGCTACACCTTC
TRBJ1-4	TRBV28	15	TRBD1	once	CASSAPRQGGEKLFF	TGTGCCAGCAGTGCCCCTAGACAGGGAGGTGAAAAACTGTTTTTT
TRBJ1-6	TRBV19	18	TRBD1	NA	CASSSDPDRVRFDSPLHF	TGTGCCAGTAGCTCGGACCCCGACAGGGTGCGTTTTGATTCACCCCTCCACTTT
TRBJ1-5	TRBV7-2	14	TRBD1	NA	CASSKDREGSAQHF	TGTGCCAGCAGCAAGGACAGGGAAGGGTCAGCCCAGCATTTT
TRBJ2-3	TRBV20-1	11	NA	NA	CSVNLGSTQYF	TGCAGTGTGAACTTGGGCAGTACGCAGTATTTT
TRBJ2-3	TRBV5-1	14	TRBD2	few	CASRGTSRTDTQYF	TGCGCCAGCAGAGGGACTAGTCGCACAGATACGCAGTATTTT
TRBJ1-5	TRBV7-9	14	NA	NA	CASSLDSGNQPQHF	TGTGCCAGCAGCCTCGACAGCGGCAATCAGCCCCAGCATTTT
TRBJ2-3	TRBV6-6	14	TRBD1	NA	CASKTGTGINTQYF	TGTGCCAGCAAGACCGGGACAGGGATAAATACGCAGTATTTT
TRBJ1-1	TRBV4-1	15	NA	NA	CASSRGVEGRTEAFF	TGCGCCAGCAGCCGAGGTGTGGAGGGTCGAACTGAAGCTTTCTTT
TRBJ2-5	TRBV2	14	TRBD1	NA	CASVPGQGRETQYF	TGTGCCAGCGTCCCGGGACAGGGAAGAGAGACCCAGTACTTC
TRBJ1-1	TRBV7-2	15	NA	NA	CASSLAMGLYTEAFF	TGTGCCAGCAGCTTGGCGATGGGGCTTTACACTGAAGCTTTCTTT
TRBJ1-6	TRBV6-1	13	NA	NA	CASSEPRSSPLHF	TGTGCCAGCAGTGAGCCAAGGAGTTCACCCCTCCACTTT
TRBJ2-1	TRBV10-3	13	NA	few	CAISALPYNEQFF	TGTGCCATCAGTGCTCTCCCCTACAATGAGCAGTTCTTC
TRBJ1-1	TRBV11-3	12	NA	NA	CASRGGGTEAFF	TGTGCCAGCAGGGGAGGGGGTACTGAAGCTTTCTTT
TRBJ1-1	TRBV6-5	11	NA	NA	CASTHYTEAFF	TGTGCCAGCACCCACTACACTGAAGCTTTCTTT
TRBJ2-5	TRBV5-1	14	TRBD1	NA	CASQRQGAGETQYF	TGCGCCAGCCAAAGACAGGGGGCCGGCGAGACCCAGTACTTC
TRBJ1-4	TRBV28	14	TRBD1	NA	CASSLRTGFEKLFF	TGTGCCAGCAGTTTGAGGACAGGGTTTGAAAAACTGTTTTTT